A selection of T cell receptor beta chains follows, all from one sample in a study of cytomegalovirus exposure and HLA in healthy donors. Clones were read by immunoSEQ multiplex PCR, and TCRdb kept only the in-frame ones, dropping some. The sample holds roughly 90,000 clones; approximately 81% are singletons and the top ten take more than 20%. The sequencing sample was made of PBMCs. These receptors were obtained from a man aged 18 to 35 in good health and CMV-seropositive. Both conserved end residues are part of each CDR3. The D gene is left open where the match is weak. Not all rows give a size; the values are once, few, many and, for expanded clones, a class.

size,V,D,J,length,CDR3,DNA
.,TRBV19,.,TRBJ1-3,15,CASSMRGAAGNTIYF,TGTGCCAGTAGTATGCGGGGGGCAGCTGGAAACACCATATATTTT
.,TRBV4-1,.,TRBJ2-2,14,CASSRAPNTGELFF,TGCGCCAGCAGCCGCGCACCCAACACCGGGGAGCTGTTTTTT
once,TRBV29-1,TRBD2,TRBJ2-5,15,CSVPGTSGRMETQYF,TGCAGCGTTCCGGGGACTAGCGGGAGGATGGAGACCCAGTACTTC
.,TRBV28,.,TRBJ2-7,14,CASSLGGGTYEQYF,TGTGCCAGCAGTTTAGGGGGAGGTACCTACGAGCAGTACTTC
.,TRBV21-1,.,TRBJ2-3,19,CANGGGRTSGRTCTDTQYF,TGTGCCAATGGGGGAGGAAGGACTAGCGGGAGGACCTGCACAGATACGCAGTATTTT
.,TRBV6-4,.,TRBJ2-2,15,CASSDSRYSTGELFF,TGTGCCAGCAGTGACTCTCGCTATAGCACCGGGGAGCTGTTTTTT
.,TRBV7-9,TRBD2,TRBJ2-3,17,CASSAGLAGVDTDTQYF,TGTGCCAGCAGCGCCGGACTAGCGGGAGTCGACACAGATACGCAGTATTTT
.,TRBV7-8,TRBD2,TRBJ2-5,14,CASSPTSGGETQYF,TGTGCCAGCAGCCCGACTAGCGGGGGGGAGACCCAGTACTTC
.,TRBV28,.,TRBJ1-3,14,CASSLAAYGNTIYF,TGTGCCAGCAGTTTAGCGGCATACGGAAACACCATATATTTT
.,TRBV5-1,.,TRBJ1-3,14,CASSLAGSGNTIYF,TGCGCCAGCAGCTTGGCCGGTTCTGGAAACACCATATATTTT
.,TRBV11-3,.,TRBJ1-3,14,CASSPFSAGNTIYF,TGTGCCAGCAGCCCTTTTAGTGCTGGAAACACCATATATTTT
.,TRBV5-5,.,TRBJ1-4,16,CASSLGNTGSGEKLFF,TGTGCCAGCAGCTTGGGGAATACAGGGTCTGGGGAAAAACTGTTTTTT
.,TRBV28,TRBD2,TRBJ2-5,14,CASSPTSVQETQYF,TGTGCCAGCAGCCCGACTAGCGTCCAAGAGACCCAGTACTTC